Presented here are 4 T cell receptor beta chains from one specimen sequenced in a study of shared T cell receptors in the human thymus. Here immunoSEQ multiplex PCR was the method, and the copy in TCRdb shows in-frame clones only, minus some. The data show approximately 760,000 clones, 80% to 90% seen once. The same sample was also studied in work on human thymus T cells.

The sample comprised thymocytes. Receptors were obtained from a girl under three years old with a congenital heart defect.

This rearrangement joins TRBV5-5 to TRBJ2-5; possibly TRBD1 for D (7 bases). V was cut by 1 base and J by 0 bases, with 13 bases left in between. Germline V lookup: CDR1 SGHKS, CDR2 YYEKEE (reference sequence). This CDR3 region has 16 residues. The DNA of the CDR3 is TGTGCCAGCAGCTTGTGGGGCAGGGGGGACCAAGAGACCCAGTACTTC. This codes for CASSLWGRGDQETQYF.

The chain links TRBV7-9 to TRBJ1-1; no reliable D call. The CDR3 spans 14 residues. V lost 3 bases to trimming and J lost 0 bases, with 8 bases between them. Germline lookup yields CDR1 SEHNR and CDR2 FQNEAQ (reference sequence). CDR3 region: CASSLGIVNTEAFF. The CDR3, as DNA: TGTGCCAGCAGCTTGGGCATCGTGAACACTGAAGCTTTCTTT.

The rearrangement uses TRBV7-8 and TRBJ2-1; TRBD2 aligns across 7 bases. The V segment lost 4 bases and the J segment 10 bases; nucleotides outside the gene matches: 16. From germline, CDR1 is SGHVS and CDR2 FQNEAQ. The CDR3 runs to 16 residues. The CDR3 DNA is TGTGCCAGCAGCTGGGGGGGTCCGGGGCCCCTGGGAGAGCAGTTCTTC. Translating it yields CASSWGGPGPLGEQFF.

V and J are TRBV28 and TRBJ1-3; 7 bases are shared with TRBD1. From germline, CDR1 is MDHEN and CDR2 SYDVKM. Trimming cost V 7 bases and J 2 bases; bases outside gene matches: 8. CDR3 length equals 15 residues. The CDR3 loop reads CASNTTGDAGNTIYF. In nucleotides, the CDR3 is TGTGCCAGCAATACAACAGGGGATGCTGGAAACACCATATATTTT.